Listed below are T cell receptor beta chains from one sample, sequenced in a study of tumor-infiltrating lymphocytes in primary liver carcinoma. MiXCR, run by TCRdb on the multiplex PCR reads, gives a single entry per CDR3 protein. Of approximately 45,000 distinct CDR3 sequences in the sample, approximately 70% are singletons; the top ten hold over 15%. The sequenced sample was liver tumor tissue from sampling region 2. Source of these receptors: a man aged 35 to 55 with primary liver carcinoma and hepatitis B virus infection. Both conserved end residues are part of each CDR3. Fields, in order: V gene, clone size, D gene, J gene, CDR3 DNA, CDR3 protein. A D gene is named only where the DNA matches it firmly. Only some rows state a clone size, as once, few, many or a class for expanded clones.

v_gene: TRBV4-2; abundance: NA; d_gene: TRBD2; j_gene: TRBJ2-3; CDR3nt: TGTGCCAGCAGTCAATGGGAAGCGGGAGGGCCGATTGGGACAGATACGCAGTATTTT; CDR3aa: CASSQWEAGGPIGTDTQYF
v_gene: TRBV7-9; abundance: NA; d_gene: TRBD1; j_gene: TRBJ2-1; CDR3nt: TGTGTCAGCAGTTCAGGGGGACGGGACAATGAGCAGTTCTTC; CDR3aa: CVSSSGGRDNEQFF
v_gene: TRBV11-2; abundance: NA; d_gene: NA; j_gene: TRBJ2-6; CDR3nt: TGTGCCAGCAACATGGGGGGAGGCAGGGGCATTTCCCTCTCTGGGGCCAACATCCTGACTTTC; CDR3aa: CASNMGGGRGISLSGANILTF
v_gene: TRBV5-6; abundance: few; d_gene: NA; j_gene: TRBJ2-2; CDR3nt: TGCGCCACCCGCAACGGGAGTAACACCGGGGAGCTGTTTTTT; CDR3aa: CATRNGSNTGELFF
v_gene: TRBV5-1; abundance: many; d_gene: NA; j_gene: TRBJ2-5; CDR3nt: TGCGCCAGCAGCCCCCGTTCCAGGAGAGAGACCCAGTACTTC; CDR3aa: CASSPRSRRETQYF
v_gene: TRBV11-2; abundance: NA; d_gene: NA; j_gene: TRBJ1-5; CDR3nt: TGTACCAGCAGCTTAGGGGCAGATCAGCCCCAGCATTTT; CDR3aa: CTSSLGADQPQHF
v_gene: TRBV29-1; abundance: NA; d_gene: NA; j_gene: TRBJ2-1; CDR3nt: TGCTGCGTTGCTGATAGGACCTACAATGAGCAGTTCTTC; CDR3aa: CCVADRTYNEQFF
v_gene: TRBV5-1; abundance: NA; d_gene: TRBD2; j_gene: TRBJ2-5; CDR3nt: TGCGTCAGTAGCCAAAACGTTCTAGCGGGAGAAGAGACCCAGTACTTC; CDR3aa: CVSSQNVLAGEETQYF
v_gene: TRBV5-4; abundance: NA; d_gene: TRBD2; j_gene: TRBJ2-3; CDR3nt: TGTGCCAGCAGCTCCAAGGAGGGAGCGGGGGATACGCGTTATTTT; CDR3aa: CASSSKEGAGDTRYF
v_gene: TRBV6-6; abundance: NA; d_gene: TRBD2; j_gene: TRBJ2-5; CDR3nt: TGTGCCAGCAGGGACGGGCTAGCGGTATGGCAAGAGACCCAGTACTTC; CDR3aa: CASRDGLAVWQETQYF
v_gene: TRBV6-1; abundance: NA; d_gene: NA; j_gene: TRBJ2-3; CDR3nt: TGTGCCAGCAGTGAAGCGATAGCATGGTGGGGGAATACGCAGTATTTT; CDR3aa: CASSEAIAWWGNTQYF
v_gene: TRBV12-3/TRBV12-4; abundance: NA; d_gene: NA; j_gene: TRBJ1-4; CDR3nt: TGTGCCAGCAGTCTAGAAGGGACTGAAAAACTGTTCTTT; CDR3aa: CASSLEGTEKLFF
v_gene: TRBV6-6; abundance: NA; d_gene: NA; j_gene: TRBJ2-1; CDR3nt: TGTGCCAGTGGGCCCTACATAGAATCAAGCTACAATGAGCAGTTCTTC; CDR3aa: CASGPYIESSYNEQFF
v_gene: TRBV29-1; abundance: few; d_gene: NA; j_gene: TRBJ2-3; CDR3nt: TGCAGCGTTTCCGAGACAGCCCAAAGAAATACGCAGTATTTT; CDR3aa: CSVSETAQRNTQYF
v_gene: TRBV10-2; abundance: once; d_gene: TRBD1; j_gene: TRBJ1-2; CDR3nt: TGTGCCAGCGGCGACAGGGTTGGCGGCTACACCTTC; CDR3aa: CASGDRVGGYTF
v_gene: TRBV28; abundance: NA; d_gene: NA; j_gene: TRBJ2-1; CDR3nt: TGTGCCAACAGTTTATTGGGCCGGGTGGGGAATGAGCAGTTCTTC; CDR3aa: CANSLLGRVGNEQFF
v_gene: TRBV6-6; abundance: NA; d_gene: NA; j_gene: TRBJ1-1; CDR3nt: TGTGCCAGCAGTTATTTTTCAGATAACGCTGAAGCTTTCTTT; CDR3aa: CASSYFSDNAEAFF
v_gene: TRBV11-2; abundance: NA; d_gene: NA; j_gene: TRBJ2-7; CDR3nt: TGTGCCAGCAGCTTAGATTTCAAGTTATACGATCAGTACTTC; CDR3aa: CASSLDFKLYDQYF
v_gene: TRBV11-2; abundance: NA; d_gene: NA; j_gene: TRBJ2-7; CDR3nt: TGTGCCAGCAGCTCACGATGGACACGGGAAAGCGAGCAGTACTTC; CDR3aa: CASSSRWTRESEQYF
v_gene: TRBV5-1; abundance: NA; d_gene: TRBD1; j_gene: TRBJ2-1; CDR3nt: TGCGCCAGCGGCTTAACAGGGGTCATTGAGCAGTTCTTC; CDR3aa: CASGLTGVIEQFF
v_gene: TRBV28; abundance: NA; d_gene: NA; j_gene: TRBJ1-5; CDR3nt: TGTGCCAGCAGTTTGACAAGGGGAACGCAGTCCCAGCATTTT; CDR3aa: CASSLTRGTQSQHF
v_gene: TRBV28; abundance: NA; d_gene: NA; j_gene: TRBJ1-4; CDR3nt: TGTGCCAGCAGTCCTCCGAGACAGCCAAAACTGTTTTTT; CDR3aa: CASSPPRQPKLFF
v_gene: TRBV7-3; abundance: many; d_gene: NA; j_gene: TRBJ2-7; CDR3nt: TGTGCCAGCAGCGCCTGGACAGAGGACGAGCAGTACTTC; CDR3aa: CASSAWTEDEQYF
v_gene: TRBV29-1; abundance: NA; d_gene: NA; j_gene: TRBJ1-2; CDR3nt: TGCAGCGTCGAAGAACAGAGCTATAGCTACACCTTT; CDR3aa: CSVEEQSYSYTF
v_gene: TRBV5-8; abundance: NA; d_gene: NA; j_gene: TRBJ2-3; CDR3nt: TGTACCACCAGCACTCCGGGTATAGATACGCAGTATTTT; CDR3aa: CTTSTPGIDTQYF
v_gene: TRBV5-1; abundance: NA; d_gene: TRBD2; j_gene: TRBJ2-1; CDR3nt: TGCGCCAGTTGCTCTCTAGCGGGAGGGCCCAATGAGCAGTTCTTC; CDR3aa: CASCSLAGGPNEQFF
v_gene: TRBV7-9; abundance: NA; d_gene: NA; j_gene: TRBJ2-1; CDR3nt: TGTGACAGCAGTGACAGTTTATTCGAGAACAATGAGCAGTTCTTC; CDR3aa: CDSSDSLFENNEQFF
v_gene: TRBV4-1; abundance: once; d_gene: NA; j_gene: TRBJ2-7; CDR3nt: TGCGTCAGCAGCCAAGGTTACGGGTACGAGCAGCACTTC; CDR3aa: CVSSQGYGYEQHF
v_gene: TRBV6-1; abundance: medium-sized; d_gene: TRBD2; j_gene: TRBJ2-3; CDR3nt: TGTGCCAGCACTGAAATAGCGGGAGGGAGGACAGATACGCAGTATTTT; CDR3aa: CASTEIAGGRTDTQYF
v_gene: TRBV12-3/TRBV12-4; abundance: NA; d_gene: TRBD1; j_gene: TRBJ2-3; CDR3nt: TGTGCCAGCAGTTGGGACAGGGATGGATCATATACGCAATATTTT; CDR3aa: CASSWDRDGSYTQYF
v_gene: TRBV4-3; abundance: NA; d_gene: NA; j_gene: TRBJ2-7; CDR3nt: TGCGCCTGCAGCCAAGGTCTGCCATACGAGCAGTACTTC; CDR3aa: CACSQGLPYEQYF
v_gene: TRBV11-3; abundance: NA; d_gene: NA; j_gene: TRBJ2-3; CDR3nt: TGTGCCAGCAGCTCACGGGTAGGGGACACGGATACGCAGTATTTT; CDR3aa: CASSSRVGDTDTQYF
v_gene: TRBV7-9; abundance: NA; d_gene: NA; j_gene: TRBJ2-1; CDR3nt: TGTGCCAGCAGCTCACCGCCACGGTTCGATGAGCGGTTCTTC; CDR3aa: CASSSPPRFDERFF
v_gene: TRBV5-4; abundance: NA; d_gene: TRBD2; j_gene: TRBJ2-2; CDR3nt: TGTGCCAGCAGCTTCCTTCAAGCGGGAGGAACGTGGGAGCTGTTCTTT; CDR3aa: CASSFLQAGGTWELFF
v_gene: TRBV9; abundance: NA; d_gene: NA; j_gene: TRBJ2-2; CDR3nt: TGTGCCAGCAGCGTAGGAGACGGGACCGGGGAGCTGTTTTTT; CDR3aa: CASSVGDGTGELFF
v_gene: TRBV2; abundance: many; d_gene: NA; j_gene: TRBJ2-2; CDR3nt: TGTGCCAGCAGGGTACAGGGAGCGAACACCGGGGAGCTGTTTTTT; CDR3aa: CASRVQGANTGELFF
v_gene: TRBV6-6; abundance: NA; d_gene: NA; j_gene: TRBJ1-2; CDR3nt: TGTACAAGCAGTCGTGGAATGGGCACTCGGTATGGCTACACCTTC; CDR3aa: CTSSRGMGTRYGYTF
v_gene: TRBV12-3/TRBV12-4; abundance: NA; d_gene: NA; j_gene: TRBJ2-5; CDR3nt: TGTGCCAGCAGCTCAGAGAGTACCGAGGAGACCCAGTACTTC; CDR3aa: CASSSESTEETQYF
v_gene: TRBV11-2; abundance: NA; d_gene: TRBD2; j_gene: TRBJ2-2; CDR3nt: TGTGCCAACAGCTTATTAGCGGGGAACACCGGGGAGCTGTTCTTT; CDR3aa: CANSLLAGNTGELFF
v_gene: TRBV5-1; abundance: NA; d_gene: NA; j_gene: TRBJ1-3; CDR3nt: TGCGCCAGCAGCTTTGGACCTGGAAACACCATATATTTT; CDR3aa: CASSFGPGNTIYF
v_gene: TRBV6-1; abundance: NA; d_gene: TRBD2; j_gene: TRBJ2-3; CDR3nt: TGTGCCAGCACTGCAATAGCGGGAGTGAGGACAGATAAGCAGTATTTT; CDR3aa: CASTAIAGVRTDKQYF
v_gene: TRBV6-2/TRBV6-3; abundance: NA; d_gene: NA; j_gene: TRBJ1-1; CDR3nt: TGTACCAGCAGTTACAGGGAGACTGAAACTTTCTTT; CDR3aa: CTSSYRETETFF
v_gene: TRBV5-1; abundance: NA; d_gene: NA; j_gene: TRBJ2-7; CDR3nt: TGCGCCAGCAGCCTGGATGCAAGCTCCTACGAGCAGTACTTC; CDR3aa: CASSLDASSYEQYF
v_gene: TRBV6-1; abundance: NA; d_gene: TRBD1; j_gene: TRBJ1-2; CDR3nt: TGTGTCAACAAAGACGGACAGGGTTCGTATGGCTACACCTTC; CDR3aa: CVNKDGQGSYGYTF
v_gene: TRBV11-2; abundance: NA; d_gene: TRBD1; j_gene: TRBJ2-6; CDR3nt: TGTGGCAGCAGCATGGAGGGAGACAGGGGCATTTCCCTCTCTGGGGCCAACGTTCTGACTTTC; CDR3aa: CGSSMEGDRGISLSGANVLTF
v_gene: TRBV5-1; abundance: few; d_gene: NA; j_gene: TRBJ1-3; CDR3nt: TGCCCCAGCAGCTTGGCGGGGAGTGGGGACACCATATATTTT; CDR3aa: CPSSLAGSGDTIYF
v_gene: TRBV11-3; abundance: NA; d_gene: TRBD2; j_gene: TRBJ2-1; CDR3nt: TGTGCCAGCAGTCTCGATAGCGGGAGCGGACACAATGAGCAGTCCTTC; CDR3aa: CASSLDSGSGHNEQSF